A single sample gave rise to the 26 T cell receptor beta chains below, sequenced in a study of cytomegalovirus exposure and HLA in healthy donors. A multiplex PCR was run with 60 Vbeta primers and 13 Jbeta primers. Produced via immunoSEQ multiplex PCR; TCRdb's table is partial and in-frame only. The sample gives around 150,000 clones, around 75% of which show up once; 3.5% is in the top ten. The sample taken for sequencing was PBMCs. The source is a human donor in good health.

V and J are TRBV10-1 and TRBJ2-1, with 9 bases lining up with TRBD2. The CDR3 is 14 residues long. Germline V lookup: CDR1 WNHNN, CDR2 SYGVQD (reference sequence). The V segment lost 7 bases and the J segment 4 bases; nucleotides outside the gene matches: 5. For the CDR3, the DNA is TGCGCCAGCATCGGGACTAGCCCATACAATGAGCAGTTCTTC. This sequence encodes CASIGTSPYNEQFF.

The chain links TRBV5-1 to TRBJ2-3; possibly TRBD2 for D (5 bases). This CDR3 is 14 amino acids long. V was pared by 2 bases and J by 5 bases, with 12 bases between. CDR1 and CDR2 (germline): SGHRS, YFSETQ. This CDR3 reads CASSLELGRDTQYF. In nucleotides, the CDR3 is TGCGCCAGCAGCTTAGAACTAGGGAGAGATACGCAGTATTTT. The whole variable domain, filled in from reference TRBV5-1 and TRBJ2-3, reads KAGVTQTPRYLIKTRGQQVTLSCSPISGHRSVSWYQQTPGQGLQFLFEYFSETQRNKGNFPGRFSGRQFSNSRSEMNVSTLELGDSALYLCASSLELGRDTQYFGPGTRLTVL.

CDR3 residues: CASSLDSVNTEAFF. CDR3 coding DNA: TGCGCCAGCAGCTTGGATTCGGTGAACACTGAAGCTTTCTTT. The chain has TRBV5-1 and TRBJ1-1; no clear D. Germline V gives CDR1 SGHRS, CDR2 YFSETQ. The CDR3 is 14 amino acids. V was cut by 0 bases and J by 0 bases, with 6 bases left in between.

This rearrangement joins TRBV5-6 to TRBJ1-3; possible D gene TRBD1, 5 bases. The CDR3 has 16 amino acids. Germline values: CDR1 SGHDT, CDR2 YYEEEE. V was clipped by 0 bases and J by 0 bases, with 10 bases between them. The chain's CDR3 is CASSLEVRASGNTIYF. CDR3 coding DNA: TGTGCCAGCAGCTTGGAGGTCAGGGCCTCTGGAAACACCATATATTTT.

This clone was seen a few times. V usage is TRBV21-1 and J usage is TRBJ2-3; the table's D call of TRBD2 was not tested on the DNA. TRBV21-1 corresponds to a pseudogene. The CDR3 length is 13 residues. For the CDR3, the DNA is TGTGCCAGCAGCAGAGTGTTCACAGATACGCAGTATTTT. This sequence encodes CASSRVFTDTQYF.

V is TRBV18 and J is TRBJ2-2, with a tentative D call TRBD2 (5 bases). V was clipped by 1 base and J by 1 base, with 10 bases between them. CDR1 is KGHSH, CDR2 LQKENI, per germline. The CDR3 spans 16 residues. This CDR3 reads CASSPLPGENTGELFF. The CDR3 bases are TGTGCCAGCTCACCACTGCCCGGGGAGAACACCGGGGAGCTGTTTTTT.

The rearrangement joins TRBV5-4 to TRBJ2-3; 9 bases are a match to TRBD1. The CDR3 is 14 residues long. J was trimmed by 3 bases and V by 4 bases; bases with no gene match: 3. Germline V gene data show CDR1 as SGHNT and CDR2 as YYREEE (reference sequence). The chain's CDR3 is CASSKGQGTDTQYF. DNA of the CDR3: TGTGCCAGCAGCAAGGGACAGGGTACAGATACGCAGTATTTT.

The V gene is TRBV25-1, the J gene TRBJ2-1; 8 bases align to TRBD2. V lost 8 bases to trimming and J lost 7 bases; unmatched junction nucleotides: 10. From germline, CDR1 is MGHDK and CDR2 SYGVNS. This CDR3 spans 14 amino acids. The CDR3 here is CASGGLGSPNEQFF. The CDR3 bases are TGTGCCAGCGGGGGACTAGGTTCCCCAAATGAGCAGTTCTTC.

The chain carries TRBV6-1 and TRBJ2-3, with TRBD2 matching 10 bases. The V segment lost 6 bases and the J segment 2 bases; nucleotides outside the gene matches: 5. The CDR3 runs to 15 residues. From germline, CDR1 is MNHNS and CDR2 SASEGT. The CDR3 protein is CASSPSGGPTDTQYF. The CDR3 bases are TGTGCCAGCAGCCCTAGCGGGGGACCCACAGATACGCAGTATTTT.

This chain links TRBV2 with TRBJ1-4, with D hard to call. The CDR3 runs 13 residues. Per germline, CDR1 SNHLY and CDR2 FYNNEI. Trimming took 4 bases from V and 2 from J, leaving 5 bases between them. The DNA for the CDR3 is TGTGCCAGCAGTGCTTCTACTAATGAAAAACTGTTTTTT. Residues: CASSASTNEKLFF.

The chain carries TRBV15 and TRBJ2-3; 10 bases map to TRBD2. Trimming took 4 bases from V and 4 from J; bases not matched to a gene: 5. This CDR3 has 15 amino acids. Looked up from germline, CDR1 is LNHNV and CDR2 is YYDKDF (reference sequence). In DNA, the CDR3 is TGTGCCACCAGCAAGCGGGAGGGCTTTTCAGATACGCAGTATTTT. Its translation: CATSKREGFSDTQYF. The full variable domain, with the rest looked up from reference TRBV15 and TRBJ2-3, is DAMVIQNPRYQVTQFGKPVTLSCSQTLNHNVMYWYQQKSSQAPKLLFHYYDKDFNNEADTPDNFQSRRPNTSFCFLDIRSPGLGDTAMYLCATSKREGFSDTQYFGPGTRLTVL.

This chain uses TRBV5-4 with TRBJ1-2, with a tentative D call TRBD1 (5 bases). With 1 base removed from V and 3 bases from J, the gap between germline ends came to 19 bases. This CDR3 has 17 amino acids. Germline CDR1 is SGHNT and CDR2 is YYREEE (reference sequence). CDR3 region: CASSLSGWEGTDYGYTF. The CDR3 DNA follows: TGTGCCAGCAGCTTGAGTGGTTGGGAGGGGACTGACTATGGCTACACCTTC.

This rearrangement joins TRBV28 to TRBJ2-5; D not resolved. V was trimmed by 6 bases and J by 1 base, leaving 15 bases between them. CDR3 length: 15 residues. The germline V gene has CDR1 MDHEN and CDR2 SYDVKM. The CDR3 reads CASSHQATFQETQYF. The CDR3 bases are TGTGCCAGCAGCCATCAGGCTACATTCCAAGAGACCCAGTACTTC.

This chain uses TRBV6-5 with TRBJ1-2, with 8 bases identical to TRBD1. Looked up from germline, CDR1 is MNHEY and CDR2 is SVGAGI. The CDR3 length is 14 residues. The junction had 10 bases not matched to a gene; V was cut back by 6 bases and J by 7 bases. The CDR3 spells CASRRTGMNSGYTF. CDR3 nucleotides: TGTGCCAGCAGACGGACAGGGATGAATTCTGGCTACACCTTC.

The CDR3 protein is CASGTGGGTEAFF. The CDR3, as DNA: TGTGCCAGCGGTACAGGGGGGGGCACTGAAGCTTTCTTT. The J gene is TRBJ1-1, the V gene TRBV28; 8 bases are shared with TRBD1. V was pared by 8 bases and J by 4 bases, with 6 bases of the junction left unmatched. Per germline, CDR1 MDHEN and CDR2 SYDVKM. The CDR3 has 13 amino acids.

This clone was seen a handful of times. This chain uses TRBV7-6 with TRBJ1-5; D gene unclear. The ends were cut back, 5 bases at V and 5 bases at J, with 13 bases in the middle. Germline V gene sequence: CDR1 SGHVS, CDR2 FNYEAQ. This CDR3 has 14 amino acids. CDR3 protein: CASSETPIDQPQHF. CDR3 DNA sequence: TGTGCCAGCAGCGAAACTCCAATTGATCAGCCCCAGCATTTT.

The CDR3: CASSLDRASYEQYF. The CDR3 nucleotides are TGCGCCAGCAGCTTGGACAGGGCGTCCTACGAGCAGTACTTC. J is TRBJ2-7 and V is TRBV5-1, with D perhaps matching TRBD1 (6 bases). The CDR3 covers 14 residues. Deletions cut 0 bases from V and 1 base from J, with 8 bases between. Per the germline V gene, CDR1 is SGHRS and CDR2 is YFSETQ.

The J gene is TRBJ1-6, the V gene TRBV7-9, with 8 nucleotides matching TRBD1. V was clipped by 2 bases and J by 7 bases; unmatched bases: 4. Germline CDR1 is SEHNR and CDR2 is FQNEAQ (reference sequence). The CDR3 is made up of 15 amino acids. The CDR3 nucleotides read TGTGCCAGCAGCTTACGAGACAGGGGCAATTCACCCCTCCACTTT. Protein sequence: CASSLRDRGNSPLHF.

This clone was picked up a small number of times. The CDR3, as DNA: TGTGCCACCAGCCCCGACACTAGCAATCAGCCCCAGCATTTT. Translation gives CATSPDTSNQPQHF. This chain connects TRBV15 to TRBJ1-5; D is unresolved. Germline lookup yields CDR1 LNHNV and CDR2 YYDKDF (reference sequence). The CDR3 extends over 14 amino acids. V was trimmed by 5 bases and J by 0 bases, leaving 8 bases between them.

The V call is TRBV7-9, the J call TRBJ1-4, with a possible D match to TRBD1 (5 bases). CDR1 and CDR2 from the germline V gene are SEHNR and FQNEAQ (reference sequence). The ends were cut back, 3 bases at V and 7 bases at J, with 12 bases in the middle. The CDR3 totals 14 residues. In nucleotides, the CDR3 is TGTGCCAGCAGCTTTGGGGGGGGAAGTGAAAAACTGTTTTTT. It yields the protein CASSFGGGSEKLFF.

This rearrangement joins TRBV7-2 to TRBJ1-5; D is possibly TRBD1 (5 bases). Germline V lookup: CDR1 SGHTA, CDR2 FQGNSA. The CDR3 covers 12 residues. Deletions cut 1 base from V and 7 bases from J, with 5 bases between. CDR3 sequence: CASSLDRQPQHF. In DNA form, the CDR3 reads TGTGCCAGCAGCTTAGACAGGCAGCCCCAGCATTTT.

The CDR3 DNA sequence: TGCGCCAGCAGTGAATGGGGGCTCGATGCTGAAGCTTTCTTT. It encodes CASSEWGLDAEAFF. The V and J genes are TRBV10-2 and TRBJ1-1, with D perhaps TRBD1 (6 bases). V lost 3 bases, J lost 6 bases, and 14 bases lay in between. Germline-derived CDR1 and CDR2 are WSHSY and SAAADI. CDR3 length: 14 residues.

The V and J genes are TRBV21-1 and TRBJ2-5; the table's D gene call, TRBD2, was not cross checked with the DNA. TRBV21-1 is a recognized pseudogene. The CDR3 spans 16 residues. The CDR3, as DNA: TGTGCCAGCAGCAAAGTGTCTAGCGGGGGGGAAGAGACCCAGTACTTC. Protein: CASSKVSSGGEETQYF.

V and J are TRBV7-8 and TRBJ2-1; the match to TRBD1 covers 7 bases. Germline V gene lookup returns CDR1 SGHVS and CDR2 FQNEAQ. This CDR3 has 14 amino acids. J lost 5 bases, V lost 4 bases, and 5 bases had no gene match. The CDR3 loop reads CASSSQGYNNEQFF. The CDR3 region has the DNA TGTGCCAGCAGCTCACAGGGGTACAACAATGAGCAGTTCTTC.

V and J are TRBV7-2 and TRBJ2-3; 8 nucleotides match TRBD1. Germline V gene lookup returns CDR1 SGHTA and CDR2 FQGNSA. CDR3 size: 15 residues. J gave up 3 bases and V 5 bases, and 7 bases lay outside the gene matches. The CDR3 spells CASSPGQGETDTQYF. CDR3 nucleotide sequence: TGTGCCAGCAGCCCCGGACAGGGCGAGACAGATACGCAGTATTTT.

V is TRBV6-5 and J is TRBJ2-1, with 7 bases fitting TRBD2. The germline V gene has CDR1 MNHEY and CDR2 SVGAGI. V trimming: 3 bases; J trimming: 2 bases; junction bases outside the gene matches: 4. This CDR3 has 15 residues. The CDR3 loop reads CASSYAGVPYNEQFF. CDR3 coding DNA: TGTGCCAGCAGTTATGCGGGAGTCCCCTACAATGAGCAGTTCTTC.